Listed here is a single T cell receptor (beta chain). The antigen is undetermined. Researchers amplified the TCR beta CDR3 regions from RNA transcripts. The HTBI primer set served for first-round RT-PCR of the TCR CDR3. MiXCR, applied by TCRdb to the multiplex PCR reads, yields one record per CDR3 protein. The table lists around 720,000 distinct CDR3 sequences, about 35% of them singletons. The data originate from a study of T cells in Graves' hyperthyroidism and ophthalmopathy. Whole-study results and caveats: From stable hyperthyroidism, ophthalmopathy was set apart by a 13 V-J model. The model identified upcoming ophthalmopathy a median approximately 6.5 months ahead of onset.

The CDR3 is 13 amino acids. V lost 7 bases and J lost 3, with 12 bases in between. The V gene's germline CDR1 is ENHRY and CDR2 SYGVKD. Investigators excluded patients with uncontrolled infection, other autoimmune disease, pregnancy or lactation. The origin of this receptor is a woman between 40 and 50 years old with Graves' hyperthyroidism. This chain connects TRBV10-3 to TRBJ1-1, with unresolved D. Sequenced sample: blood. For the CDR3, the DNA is TGTGCCATCAAGATCGAGGGAGACACTGAAGCTTTCTTT. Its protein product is CAIKIEGDTEAFF.